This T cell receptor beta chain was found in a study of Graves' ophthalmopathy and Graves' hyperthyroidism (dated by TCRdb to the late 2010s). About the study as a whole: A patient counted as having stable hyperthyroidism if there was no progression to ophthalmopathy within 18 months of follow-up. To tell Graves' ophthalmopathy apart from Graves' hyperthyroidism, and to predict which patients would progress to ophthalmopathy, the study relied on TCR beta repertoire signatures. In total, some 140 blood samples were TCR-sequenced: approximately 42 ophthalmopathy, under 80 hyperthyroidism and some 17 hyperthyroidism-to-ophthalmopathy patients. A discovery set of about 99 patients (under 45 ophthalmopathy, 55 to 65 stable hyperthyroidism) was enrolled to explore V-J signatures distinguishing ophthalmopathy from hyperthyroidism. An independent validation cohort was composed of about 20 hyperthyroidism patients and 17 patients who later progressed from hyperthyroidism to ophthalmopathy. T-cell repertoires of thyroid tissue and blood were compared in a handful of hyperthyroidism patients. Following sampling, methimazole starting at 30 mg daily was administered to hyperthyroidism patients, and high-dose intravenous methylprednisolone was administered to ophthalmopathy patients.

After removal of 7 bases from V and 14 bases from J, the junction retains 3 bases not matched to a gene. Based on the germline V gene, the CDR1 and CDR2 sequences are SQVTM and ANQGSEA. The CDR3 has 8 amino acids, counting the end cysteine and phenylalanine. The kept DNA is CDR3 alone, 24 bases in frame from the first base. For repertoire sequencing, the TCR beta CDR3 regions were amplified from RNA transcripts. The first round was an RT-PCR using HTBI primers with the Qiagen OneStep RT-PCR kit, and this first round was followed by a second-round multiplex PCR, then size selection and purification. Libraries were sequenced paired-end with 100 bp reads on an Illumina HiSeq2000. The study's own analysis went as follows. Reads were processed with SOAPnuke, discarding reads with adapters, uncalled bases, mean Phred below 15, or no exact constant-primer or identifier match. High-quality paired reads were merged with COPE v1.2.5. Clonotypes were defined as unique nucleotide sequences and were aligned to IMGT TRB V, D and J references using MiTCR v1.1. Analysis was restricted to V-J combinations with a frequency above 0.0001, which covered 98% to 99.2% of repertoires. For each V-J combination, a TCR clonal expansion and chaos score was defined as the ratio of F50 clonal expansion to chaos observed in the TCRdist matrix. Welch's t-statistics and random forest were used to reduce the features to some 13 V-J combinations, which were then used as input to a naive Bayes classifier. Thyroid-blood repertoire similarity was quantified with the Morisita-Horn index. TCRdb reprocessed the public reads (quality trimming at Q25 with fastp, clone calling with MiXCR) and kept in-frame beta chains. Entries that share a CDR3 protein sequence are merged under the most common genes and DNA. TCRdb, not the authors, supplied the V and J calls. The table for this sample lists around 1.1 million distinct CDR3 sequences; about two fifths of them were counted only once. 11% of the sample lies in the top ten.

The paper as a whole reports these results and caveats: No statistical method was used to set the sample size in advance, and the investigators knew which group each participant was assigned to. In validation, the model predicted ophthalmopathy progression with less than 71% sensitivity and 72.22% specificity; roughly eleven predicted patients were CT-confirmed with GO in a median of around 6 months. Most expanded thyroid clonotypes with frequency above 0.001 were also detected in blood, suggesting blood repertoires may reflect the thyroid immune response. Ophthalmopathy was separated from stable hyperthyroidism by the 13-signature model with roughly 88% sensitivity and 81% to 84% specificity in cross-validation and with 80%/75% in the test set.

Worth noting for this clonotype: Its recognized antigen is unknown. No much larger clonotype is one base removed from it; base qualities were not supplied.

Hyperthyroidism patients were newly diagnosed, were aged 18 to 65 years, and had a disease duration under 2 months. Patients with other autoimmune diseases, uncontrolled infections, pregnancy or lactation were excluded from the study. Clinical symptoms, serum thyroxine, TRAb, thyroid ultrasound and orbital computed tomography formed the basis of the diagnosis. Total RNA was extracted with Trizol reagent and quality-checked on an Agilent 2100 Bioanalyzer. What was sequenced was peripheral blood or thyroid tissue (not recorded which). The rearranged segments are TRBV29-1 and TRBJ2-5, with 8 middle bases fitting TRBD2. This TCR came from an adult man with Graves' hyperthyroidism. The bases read TGCAGCGCGGGACTAGAATACTTC. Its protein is CSAGLEYF.